The rows below give T cell receptor beta chains drawn from one sample of a study of OX40 agonist ivuxolimab in advanced cancers. Produced via immunoSEQ multiplex PCR; TCRdb's table is partial and in-frame only. The sample yields about 24,000 clones, around four fifths seen once. The sequencing here drew on CD4+ or CD8+ T cells sorted from blood, taken in a trial of the OX40 agonist ivuxolimab. The receptors shown here come from an adult with an advanced solid tumor such as melanoma, head and neck, liver or kidney cancer. Both conserved end residues are part of each CDR3. D genes are given only for firm matches. A row's size may be missing; if present it is once, few, many or a size class.

TRBJ2-7,NA,NA,11,TRBV10-3,TGTGCCATCGGGGCAGCCTACGAGCAGTACTTC,CAIGAAYEQYF
TRBJ2-7,NA,NA,13,TRBV18,TGTGCCAGCTCAGACCGGGCAGTCTACGAGCAGTACTTC,CASSDRAVYEQYF
TRBJ1-5,NA,NA,15,TRBV7-8,TGTGCCAGCAGCTTAGGCAGGGGCCGGAATCAGCCCCAGCATTTT,CASSLGRGRNQPQHF
TRBJ1-6,NA,NA,14,TRBV6-6,TGTGCCAGCAGTCTGGTTACCTATAATTCACCCCTCCACTTT,CASSLVTYNSPLHF
TRBJ2-3,NA,NA,14,TRBV9,TGTGCCAGCAGCCGGGACTTCCTCACAGATACGCAGTATTTT,CASSRDFLTDTQYF
TRBJ1-5,NA,NA,13,TRBV7-3,TGTGCCAGCAGCTTAGGGCCGAATCAGCCCCAGCATTTT,CASSLGPNQPQHF
TRBJ2-2,NA,few,13,TRBV6-5,TGTGCCAGCAGTTACGAGGGTTCCGGGGAGCTGTTTTTT,CASSYEGSGELFF
TRBJ2-6,NA,NA,14,TRBV6-5,TGTGCCAGCGGACCAAACTCTGGGGCCAACGTCCTGACTTTC,CASGPNSGANVLTF
TRBJ2-5,TRBD1,NA,14,TRBV19,TGTGCCAGTAGTGCCGGGACAGAACAAGAGACCCAGTACTTC,CASSAGTEQETQYF
TRBJ1-3,NA,NA,14,TRBV5-4,TGTGCCAGCAGCACCCAGGGAACCGGAAACACCATATATTTT,CASSTQGTGNTIYF
TRBJ2-5,TRBD1,NA,15,TRBV7-9,TGTGCCAGCAGGACTCCGGGACAGGGGGAAGAGACCCAGTACTTC,CASRTPGQGEETQYF
TRBJ1-3,NA,NA,13,TRBV7-9,TGTGCCAGCAGCCGAATGTCTGGAAACACCATATATTTT,CASSRMSGNTIYF
TRBJ2-7,NA,NA,13,TRBV5-4,TGTGCCAGCAGCAGACCAGGGGTGGACGAGCAGTACTTC,CASSRPGVDEQYF
TRBJ1-1,NA,NA,12,TRBV5-4,TGTGCCAGCAGCTTTCGGGGCACTGAAGCTTTCTTT,CASSFRGTEAFF
TRBJ1-1,NA,NA,13,TRBV2,TGTGCCAGCAGGAGGGACGGTAACACTGAAGCTTTCTTT,CASRRDGNTEAFF
TRBJ2-5,TRBD1,NA,15,TRBV6-6,TGTGCCAGCAGAGACCGTGGACAGGGGGCTGTAGGGCAGTACTTC,CASRDRGQGAVGQYF
TRBJ2-7,NA,NA,15,TRBV7-9,TGTGCCAGCAGCTTAGCACCTAGCGTGACCTACGAGCAGTACTTC,CASSLAPSVTYEQYF